This T cell receptor (beta chain) came from a study of T-cell memory formation after mild COVID-19. For the study at large: Largely donor-specific sequence clusters came from two donors.

Study-level points and caveats: Whereas later expanders leaned CD4+, clones contracting day 15 to 85 showed a balanced CD4/CD8 makeup. Cross-reactive memory apparently joined, as some responding clones appeared in pre-infection memory.

This clonotype occurred many times. No antigen is known for it. A single record per CDR3 protein comes from TCRdb applying MiXCR to the 5' RACE reads. The data hold more than 300,000 distinct CDR3 sequences, with 13% to 15% observed a single time. The source of this sequence is a man aged 18 to 30 who had mild COVID-19 (a few samples of this study predate the infection). Cell type and time point are not known. The sequencing sample was made of PBMCs or a T cell subset sorted from them (not recorded which).

CDR3 amino acids: CSARATSGGRGTGELFF. CDR3 DNA sequence: TGCAGTGCTAGAGCGACTAGCGGGGGGCGGGGCACCGGGGAGCTGTTTTTT. The rearrangement links TRBV20-1 to TRBJ2-2; 13 bases match TRBD2. CDR1 is DFQATT, CDR2 SNEGSKA, per germline (reference sequence). The CDR3 runs 17 residues. The V and J ends lost 1 base and 4 bases, in that order; junction bases with no gene match: 6.